This is a list of T cell receptor beta chains from one sample in a study of blood T cells in healthy people across ages. MiXCR, run by TCRdb on the 5' RACE reads, gives a single entry per CDR3 protein. The profile shows hundreds of thousands of distinct CDR3 sequences, roughly 50% of them singletons. Sequencing was performed on blood. These receptors came from a woman aged 55-75 years in good health. CDR3s include the opening cysteine and the closing phenylalanine or tryptophan. Each record gives: V gene, clone size, CDR3 length, D gene, J gene, CDR3 DNA, CDR3 protein. D genes are given only for firm matches. Size tells how often a clone was seen (once, few, many) or the class of an expanded clone, and some rows leave it out.

TRBV7-2	NA	13	NA	TRBJ1-1	TGTGCCAGCAGCTTAGGACTGAGAAGGGAAGCTTTCTTT	CASSLGLRREAFF
TRBV21-1	NA	17	NA	TRBJ1-1	TGTGCCAGCAGCAAAGTCCCTCCACAGTACAGGGACACTGAAGCTTTCTTT	CASSKVPPQYRDTEAFF
TRBV2	NA	15	TRBD1	TRBJ2-5	TGTGCCAGCGGACGGGGACAGTCAGCTTACAATGAGCAGTACTTC	CASGRGQSAYNEQYF
TRBV20-1	NA	12	NA	TRBJ2-7	TGCAGTGCTAGGGGTCCCGTCCTCGAGCAGTACTTC	CSARGPVLEQYF
TRBV4-1	NA	15	TRBD1	TRBJ2-3	TGCGCCAGCAGCCCTAGACAGGGGGCCAGGGATACGCAGTATTTT	CASSPRQGARDTQYF
TRBV4-3	few	16	TRBD2	TRBJ2-1	TGCGCCAGCAGCCAAGATGGGGGACTACTCTATAATGAGCAGTTCTTC	CASSQDGGLLYNEQFF
TRBV6-6	NA	13	NA	TRBJ1-2	TGTGCCAGCAATTCTAGAGGAGACTTCGGCTACACCTTC	CASNSRGDFGYTF
TRBV7-2	NA	17	NA	TRBJ2-3	TGTGCCAGCAGCAGCCGGTCTCTTAGCGGAGTCACAGATACGCAGTATTTT	CASSSRSLSGVTDTQYF
TRBV20-1	few	11	NA	TRBJ1-2	TGCAGTGCTAGATGGGTCTATGGCTACACCTTC	CSARWVYGYTF
TRBV4-1	NA	14	NA	TRBJ1-6	TGCGCCAGCAGCCGACCTATGGAGAGTTCACCCCTCCACTTT	CASSRPMESSPLHF
TRBV6-2/TRBV6-3	NA	13	TRBD1	TRBJ2-5	TGTGCCAGCGGACAGGGTTTCAGTGGGGAGCAGTACTTC	CASGQGFSGEQYF
TRBV7-9	NA	16	TRBD2	TRBJ2-1	TGTGCCAGCAGCTTAGCGCTAGCGGCCTCCCACAATGAGCAGTTCTTC	CASSLALAASHNEQFF
TRBV27	NA	15	NA	TRBJ2-7	TGTGCCAGCAGTTTGGGGCAGGCTATAAGGAACGAGCAGTACTTC	CASSLGQAIRNEQYF
TRBV7-8	NA	12	TRBD1	TRBJ2-3	TGTGCCAGCAGTAACAGGGGTTATACGCAGTATTTT	CASSNRGYTQYF
TRBV6-6	few	14	TRBD1	TRBJ1-2	TGTGCCAGCAGTTCAATTACAGGGGGCTATGGCTACACCTTC	CASSSITGGYGYTF
TRBV5-1	NA	17	TRBD1	TRBJ2-6	TGCGCCAGCAGCTTGAGGGGGCTCGCGCCTGGGGCCAACGTCCTGACTTTC	CASSLRGLAPGANVLTF
TRBV20-1	NA	11	NA	TRBJ2-1	TGCAGTGCTAGAGATACCCATGAGCAGTTCTTC	CSARDTHEQFF
TRBV4-3	many	15	NA	TRBJ1-4	TGCGCCAGCAGCCAAGAGGAGACGGGGAAGGAAAAACTGTTTTTT	CASSQEETGKEKLFF
TRBV28	few	14	NA	TRBJ1-4	TGTGCCAGCAGTTTACTCCAGGGGAATGAAAAACTGTTTTTT	CASSLLQGNEKLFF
TRBV9	NA	15	TRBD1	TRBJ2-2	TGTGCCAGCACCAGAAACAGGGGAAACACCGGGGAGCTGTTTTTT	CASTRNRGNTGELFF
TRBV28	NA	15	NA	TRBJ2-7	TGTGCCAGCAGTTTGCCCGGACTCGTAGGAGACGAGCAGTACTTC	CASSLPGLVGDEQYF
TRBV30	NA	13	NA	TRBJ2-5	TGTGCCTGGAAAGGGGTGAGCCAAGAGACCCAGTACTTC	CAWKGVSQETQYF
TRBV6-2/TRBV6-3	NA	12	NA	TRBJ2-3	TGTGCCAGCAGTTACAAGGGAGATACGCAGTATTTT	CASSYKGDTQYF
TRBV29-1	many	11	NA	TRBJ2-5	TGCAGCGTTTCCCCTGGGGAGACCCAGTACTTC	CSVSPGETQYF
TRBV20-1	once	13	TRBD2	TRBJ2-7	TGCAGTGCTGGACTAGCGGGAGGGCACGAGCAGTACTTC	CSAGLAGGHEQYF
TRBV4-3	few	14	TRBD1	TRBJ1-2	TGCGCCAGCAGCCAGAACGACAGGGGCATTGGCTACACCTTC	CASSQNDRGIGYTF
TRBV15	NA	15	TRBD2	TRBJ2-5	TGTGCCACCAGCATCGGGACTAGCGGGAGTGAGACCCAGTACTTC	CATSIGTSGSETQYF
TRBV5-5	few	13	TRBD2	TRBJ2-1	TGTGCCAGCAGCTTGCCGGGGGGGCATGAGCAGTTCTTC	CASSLPGGHEQFF
TRBV20-1	NA	14	TRBD1	TRBJ2-7	TGCAGTGCTAGCAACAGGGGCCCCTCCTACGAGCAGTACTTC	CSASNRGPSYEQYF
TRBV2	few	12	NA	TRBJ1-1	TGTGCCACGGAAGGGTTGAACACTGAAGCTTTCTTT	CATEGLNTEAFF
TRBV7-2	NA	16	NA	TRBJ1-2	TGTGCCAGCAGCGAGAGGGCTGAACCGAGTATCTATGGCTACACCTTC	CASSERAEPSIYGYTF
TRBV7-2	few	15	NA	TRBJ2-7	TGTGCCAGCAGCTCCTCCTCCGGGGGGCTTTACGAGCAGTACTTC	CASSSSSGGLYEQYF
TRBV20-1	NA	15	NA	TRBJ2-7	TGCAGTGCTAGAGTCCCGGGGGACTTACAGAGTAGGCAGTACTTC	CSARVPGDLQSRQYF
TRBV5-1	NA	16	TRBD2	TRBJ2-1	TGCGCCAGCAGCTTGGGCGCGGGAGCTGTCTACAATGAGCAGTTCTTC	CASSLGAGAVYNEQFF
TRBV7-2	few	13	TRBD2	TRBJ2-1	TGTGCCAGCAGCTCCACTAGCGGGAATGAGCAGTTCTTC	CASSSTSGNEQFF
TRBV30	many	14	NA	TRBJ2-5	TGTGCCTGGAGTCTCGGTAGGGTCCAAGAGACCCAGTACTTC	CAWSLGRVQETQYF
TRBV4-3	NA	15	NA	TRBJ2-5	TGCGCCAGCAGCCAAGTCAGGTCCTTCCAAGAGACCCAGTACTTC	CASSQVRSFQETQYF
TRBV30	NA	18	NA	TRBJ2-4	TGTGCCTGGAGGCCCTCCTCCGGGACTGGGTTGAGCAAAAACATTCAGTACTTC	CAWRPSSGTGLSKNIQYF
TRBV20-1	NA	12	TRBD1	TRBJ1-1	TGCAGTGCACGAATCGACAGGGACCGAGCTTTCTTT	CSARIDRDRAFF
TRBV15	NA	17	NA	TRBJ1-5	TGTGCCACCAGCAGAGATGGAGGTCCGCTCGGTAATCAGCCCCAGCATTTT	CATSRDGGPLGNQPQHF
TRBV3-1	NA	16	NA	TRBJ2-5	TGTGCCAGCAGCCAAGGTTTCGTCGGGGACGGAGAGACCCAGTACTTC	CASSQGFVGDGETQYF
TRBV4-3	NA	17	TRBD1	TRBJ2-1	TGCGCCAGCAGCCAGGGTGTCAGGGGGCCGCCAGTGGGTGAGCAGTTCTTC	CASSQGVRGPPVGEQFF
TRBV28	few	15	TRBD1	TRBJ2-7	TGTGCCAGCAGTTTATTCGGACAGGGTATATACGAGCAGTACTTC	CASSLFGQGIYEQYF
TRBV20-1	NA	11	NA	TRBJ2-5	TGCAGTGCTGGAGCACAGGAGACCCAGTACTTC	CSAGAQETQYF
TRBV11-2	NA	15	NA	TRBJ2-2	TGTGCCAGCAGCGTCACAGGGTACGGCACCGGGGAGCTGTTTTTT	CASSVTGYGTGELFF
TRBV10-3	NA	16	TRBD1	TRBJ2-3	TGTGCCATCAGTGACCCCGGGACAGGGGGCACAGATACGCAGTATTTT	CAISDPGTGGTDTQYF
TRBV29-1	few	14	NA	TRBJ2-7	TGCAGCGCGCTCTCAGGGGAAATCAGCTACGAGCAGTACTTC	CSALSGEISYEQYF
TRBV27	NA	16	NA	TRBJ2-3	TGTGCCAGCACCAATTTCCCCGCGTCTAGCACAGATACGCAGTATTTT	CASTNFPASSTDTQYF
TRBV24-1	NA	17	TRBD1	TRBJ2-7	TGTGCCACCAGTGATTTGCTGAACAGGGGTCATTCCTACGAGCAGTACTTC	CATSDLLNRGHSYEQYF
TRBV20-1	NA	13	NA	TRBJ2-7	TGCAGTGCTAGGGAACAGGCCTCCTACGAGCAGTACTTC	CSAREQASYEQYF
TRBV20-1	NA	15	TRBD2	TRBJ2-1	TGCAGTGCTAGAGCTGGGGGAGGGGTCTACAATGAGCAGTTCTTC	CSARAGGGVYNEQFF
TRBV30	NA	13	TRBD1	TRBJ1-2	TGTGCCTGGAGCCCGGGACAGGACTATGGCTACACCTTC	CAWSPGQDYGYTF
TRBV7-2	NA	15	NA	TRBJ2-1	TGTGCCAGCAGCTTGGGACGGGGGGCATCCAATGAGCAGTTCTTC	CASSLGRGASNEQFF
TRBV20-1	NA	15	NA	TRBJ2-5	TGCAGTGCTAGAGGGGAGCGAACCCAAAGGAATGAGCAGTACTTC	CSARGERTQRNEQYF
TRBV3-1	NA	14	NA	TRBJ2-1	TGTGCCAGCAGCTCCGGGGGCAAATACAATGAGCAGTTCTTC	CASSSGGKYNEQFF
TRBV7-2	few	14	TRBD2	TRBJ2-7	TGTGCCAGCAGCTTAGTCCGGGAGGGGGGGGAGCAGTACTTC	CASSLVREGGEQYF
TRBV24-1	NA	16	TRBD2	TRBJ2-3	TGTGCCACCAGTGGCCCCCCCGGGAGGACGGCAGATACGCAGTATTTT	CATSGPPGRTADTQYF
TRBV15	NA	12	NA	TRBJ1-2	TGTGCCACCAGCACTTCGTCCTATGGCTACACCTTC	CATSTSSYGYTF
TRBV7-9	NA	14	NA	TRBJ2-1	TGTGCCAGCAGCCCCAGCTTGGATAGGAATGAGCAGTTCTTC	CASSPSLDRNEQFF